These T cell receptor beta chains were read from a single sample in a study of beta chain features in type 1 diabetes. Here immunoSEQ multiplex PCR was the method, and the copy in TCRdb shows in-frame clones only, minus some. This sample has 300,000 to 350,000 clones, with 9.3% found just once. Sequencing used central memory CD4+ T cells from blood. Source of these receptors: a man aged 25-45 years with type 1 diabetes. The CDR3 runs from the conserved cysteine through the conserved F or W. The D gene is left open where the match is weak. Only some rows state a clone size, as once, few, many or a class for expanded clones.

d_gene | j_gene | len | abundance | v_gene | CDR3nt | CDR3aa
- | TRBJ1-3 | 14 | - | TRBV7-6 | TGTGCCAGCAGCTCGGGACACTCTGGAAACACCATATATTTT | CASSSGHSGNTIYF
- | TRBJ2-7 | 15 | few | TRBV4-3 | TGCGCCAGCAGCCAAGATTTCGGGTCCAGGTACGAGCAGTACTTC | CASSQDFGSRYEQYF
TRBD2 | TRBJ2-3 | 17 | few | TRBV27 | TGTGCCAGCAGTTTAACGGCGGCTAGCGGACGCACAGATACGCAGTATTTT | CASSLTAASGRTDTQYF
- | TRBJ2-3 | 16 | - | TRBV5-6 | TGTGCCAGCAGCTTCCAACTAGGAGTGAGTACAGATACGCAGTATTTT | CASSFQLGVSTDTQYF
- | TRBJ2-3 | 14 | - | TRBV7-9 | TGTGCCAGCAGCTCCCGGGACGCCACAGATACGCAGTATTTT | CASSSRDATDTQYF
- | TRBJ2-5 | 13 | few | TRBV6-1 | TGTGCCAGCAGTGAGTGGGGGGAGGAGACCCAGTACTTC | CASSEWGEETQYF
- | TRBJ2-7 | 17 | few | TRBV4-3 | TGCGCCAGCAGCCAAGATCTGACGAGAAGGGTCTCCTACGAGCAGTACTTC | CASSQDLTRRVSYEQYF
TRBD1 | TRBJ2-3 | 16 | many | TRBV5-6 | TGTGCCAGCAGCTCCCTAGGACAGGGCGGCACAGATACGCAGTATTTT | CASSSLGQGGTDTQYF
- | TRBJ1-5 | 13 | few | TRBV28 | TGTGCCAGCAGTTTCAGGGTTTCTCAGCCCCAGCATTTT | CASSFRVSQPQHF
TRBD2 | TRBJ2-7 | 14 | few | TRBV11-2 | TGTGCCAGCAGCTTAGTAGGACTAGATTCCGAGCAGTACTTC | CASSLVGLDSEQYF
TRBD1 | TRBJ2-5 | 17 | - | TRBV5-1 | TGCGCCAGCAGCTTGAGGGACAGGGCGTATTTCCAAGAGACCCAGTACTTC | CASSLRDRAYFQETQYF
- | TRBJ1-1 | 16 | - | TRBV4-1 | TGCGCCAGCAGCCAAGACGGGGGAGGAAGGAACACTGAAGCTTTCTTT | CASSQDGGGRNTEAFF
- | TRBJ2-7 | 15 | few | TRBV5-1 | TGCGCCAGCAGCTTGGCGGGGCCGACCTCCTACGAGCAGTACTTC | CASSLAGPTSYEQYF
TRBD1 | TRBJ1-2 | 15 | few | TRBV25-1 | TGTGCCAGCAGTGATCTTTCGGGACAGGGATACGGCTACACCTTC | CASSDLSGQGYGYTF
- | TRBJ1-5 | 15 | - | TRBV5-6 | TGTGCCAGCAGCCCCTCCCGGGACAAAGATCAGCCCCAGCATTTT | CASSPSRDKDQPQHF
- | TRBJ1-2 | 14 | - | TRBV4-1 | TGCGCCAGCAGCCAAGAAACACTAGGCTATGGCTACACCTTC | CASSQETLGYGYTF
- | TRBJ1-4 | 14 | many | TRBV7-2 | TGTGCCAGCAGCCATGGGTCATTGGGAGAAAAACTGTTTTTT | CASSHGSLGEKLFF
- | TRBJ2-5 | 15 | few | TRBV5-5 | TGTGCCAGCAGCTTGGATCCGGGACCAACGGAGACCCAGTACTTC | CASSLDPGPTETQYF
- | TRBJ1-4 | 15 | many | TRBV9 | TGTGCCAGCAGCGCACAGGGAGAGGAGAATGAAAAACTGTTTTTT | CASSAQGEENEKLFF
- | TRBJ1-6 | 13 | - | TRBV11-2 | TGTGCCAGCAGCAACAGGGACATTGCGCCCCTCCACTTT | CASSNRDIAPLHF
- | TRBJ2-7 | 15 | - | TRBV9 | TGTGCCAGCAGCGTAGGCCCCGGGGTGACCTACGAGCAGTACTTC | CASSVGPGVTYEQYF
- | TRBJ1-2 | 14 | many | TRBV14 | TGTGCCAGCAGCCAAGATTCCCGGGTGTCGGGCTACACCTTC | CASSQDSRVSGYTF
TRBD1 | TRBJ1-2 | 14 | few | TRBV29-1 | TGCAGCGCCCGGGACAGGGGGCAGGGCTATGGCTACACCTTC | CSARDRGQGYGYTF
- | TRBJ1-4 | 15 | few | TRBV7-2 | TGTGCCAGCAGCTTAGTGGCGGGTGGAGACGAAAAACTGTTTTTT | CASSLVAGGDEKLFF
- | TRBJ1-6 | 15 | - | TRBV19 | TGTGCCAGTAGTCCCGCCAGGCGTGGAGGTTCACCCCTCCACTTT | CASSPARRGGSPLHF
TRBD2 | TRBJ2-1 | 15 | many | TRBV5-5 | TGTGCCAGCACCCGGGAGGTTGTATCCTACAATGAGCAGTTCTTC | CASTREVVSYNEQFF
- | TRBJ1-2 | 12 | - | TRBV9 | TGTGCCAGCAGCGCGAACCCGGGTGGCTACACCTTC | CASSANPGGYTF
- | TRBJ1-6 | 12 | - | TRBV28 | TGTGCCAGCAGTCGTATCAATTCACCCCTCCACTTT | CASSRINSPLHF
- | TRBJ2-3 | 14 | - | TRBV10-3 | TGTGCCATCAATGACTATCCCGTCTCAGATACGCAGTATTTT | CAINDYPVSDTQYF